These 17 T cell receptor beta chains share one sample of origin, sequenced in a study of CD8+CD57+ T cells in acquired aplastic anemia. The sequenced patients had an expansion of CD8+CD57+ cells seen by flow cytometry. For CDR3 and TCR beta VDJ profiling, genomic DNA was the template used. One entry per CDR3 protein results from TCRdb running MiXCR on the reads. Here the sample spans roughly 100,000 distinct CDR3 sequences, roughly two thirds being singletons. Source material: sorted CD4+, CD8+, or CD8+CD57+ T cells (not recorded which) from PBMCs. The receptors come from a human donor with aplastic anemia.

The CDR3 region is CASSSRRLAENTGELFF. The CDR3 DNA reads TGTGCCAGCAGCTCCCGACGGTTAGCGGAGAACACCGGGGAGCTGTTTTTT. V is TRBV11-1 and J is TRBJ2-2, with D possibly TRBD2 on 6 matching bases. CDR1 and CDR2 from the germline V gene are SGHAT and FQDESV (reference sequence). The CDR3 is made up of 17 amino acids. Trimming stripped 4 bases from V and 1 base from J, with 16 bases between.

This clonotype turned up a few times. The CDR3 reads CASSQISYEQYF. CDR3 DNA: TGTGCCAGCAGCCAGATCTCCTACGAGCAGTACTTC. The chain is built from TRBV13 and TRBJ2-7; D not resolved. V was cut by 5 bases and J by 0 bases, with 5 bases left in between. The CDR3 length is 12 residues. Germline V gene data show CDR1 as PRHDT and CDR2 as FYEKMQ (reference sequence).

The CDR3 region has the DNA TGCAGCGTTGGTTCCAGCGGGGGGAAGACCCAGTACTTC. This sequence encodes CSVGSSGGKTQYF. This rearrangement joins TRBV29-1 to TRBJ2-5; 9 bases map to TRBD2. J gave up 6 bases and V 4 bases, and 6 bases lay outside the gene matches. The CDR3 sequence is 13 residues long. Germline loops: CDR1 SQVTM, CDR2 ANQGSEA. Using reference TRBV29-1 and TRBJ2-5 for the parts outside the CDR3, the full variable domain is SAVISQKPSRDICQRGTSLTIQCQVDSQVTMMFWYRQQPGQSLTLIATANQGSEATYESGFVIDKFPISRPNLTFSTLTVSNMSPEDSSIYLCSVGSSGGKTQYFGPGTRLLVL.

This rearrangement joins TRBV7-2 to TRBJ2-7; 9 positions match TRBD2. Germline assignment: CDR1 SGHTA and CDR2 FQGNSA. This CDR3 comprises 14 residues. V was clipped by 5 bases and J by 1 base; unmatched bases: 3. DNA of the CDR3: TGTGCCAGCAGCCGTAGCGGGAGATCCTACGAGCAGTACTTC. This gives the protein CASSRSGRSYEQYF.

The chain employs TRBV29-1 and TRBJ1-2, with D perhaps matching TRBD1 (5 bases). V gave up 1 base and J gave up 5 bases, with 11 bases separating them. Germline V gene sequence: CDR1 SQVTM, CDR2 ANQGSEA. The CDR3 has 13 residues. The CDR3 DNA reads TGCAGCGTTGAAGGACCGGGACGTTATGGCTACACCTTC. Encoded protein: CSVEGPGRYGYTF.

V gene TRBV7-6 combines with J gene TRBJ2-6, with D tentatively TRBD2 (6 bases). The CDR3 consists of 15 residues. V was pared by 5 bases and J by 4 bases, with 12 bases between. CDR1 SGHVS and CDR2 FNYEAQ come from the germline V gene. Here the CDR3 reads CASSGRGPGANVLTF. CDR3 in DNA: TGTGCCAGCAGCGGGCGGGGTCCAGGGGCCAACGTCCTGACTTTC. The full variable domain, in which reference TRBV7-6 and TRBJ2-6 provide the parts outside the CDR3, is GAGVSQSPRYKVTKRGQDVALRCDPISGHVSLYWYRQALGQGPEFLTYFNYEAQQDKSGLPNDRFSAERPEGSISTLTIQRTEQRDSAMYRCASSGRGPGANVLTFGAGSRLTVL.

The sample holds many counts of this clonotype. The chain uses TRBV2 and TRBJ2-6; D is unresolved. Trimming removed 2 bases from V and 4 bases from J, with 12 bases in between. This CDR3 contains 16 residues. The germline CDR1 and CDR2 sequences are SNHLY and FYNNEI. The CDR3 DNA follows: TGTGCCAGCAGTGAACGGCACAGCTCCGGGGCCAACGTCCTGACTTTC. It yields the protein CASSERHSSGANVLTF.

This clonotype was recorded only once. This chain links TRBV5-1 with TRBJ1-5; D remains ambiguous. The CDR3 runs 13 residues. V shed 1 base and J shed 4 bases, with 6 bases lying between them. Germline V gene lookup returns CDR1 SGHRS and CDR2 YFSETQ. The CDR3 reads CASSLSTNQPQHF. The CDR3 DNA sequence: TGCGCCAGCAGCTTGTCTACTAATCAGCCCCAGCATTTT.

V and J are TRBV9 and TRBJ1-1, with TRBD1 matching over 9 bases. V was pared by 0 bases and J by 0 bases, with 3 bases of the junction left unmatched. This CDR3 is 16 amino acids long. CDR1 SGDLS and CDR2 YYNGEE come from the germline V gene. CDR3 DNA sequence: TGTGCCAGCAGCGTAGCCGGGACAGGGATGAACACTGAAGCTTTCTTT. This translates into CASSVAGTGMNTEAFF.

This rearrangement joins TRBV5-5 to TRBJ1-5; D unresolved. The V gene's germline CDR1 is SGHKS and CDR2 YYEKEE (reference sequence). V was pared by 1 base and J by 6 bases, with 5 bases between. The CDR3 extends over 12 amino acids. The CDR3 here is CASSLYGQPQHF. Here the CDR3 DNA reads TGTGCCAGCAGCTTGTACGGTCAGCCCCAGCATTTT.

This sequence joins TRBV20-1 and TRBJ2-3; the match to TRBD2 covers 15 bases. CDR3 length: 19 amino acids. The junction had 9 bases not matched to a gene; V was cut back by 0 bases and J by 2 bases. Germline-derived CDR1 and CDR2 are DFQATT and SNEGSKA (reference sequence). CDR3 loop: CSARDSTGLAGGTTDTQYF. The CDR3 nucleotides are TGCAGTGCTAGAGATTCAACAGGACTAGCGGGGGGGACCACAGATACGCAGTATTTT.

This clonotype is a singleton in its sample. The chain uses TRBV20-1 and TRBJ2-3; 9 bases line up with TRBD2. This CDR3 region has 15 residues. The V and J ends lost 6 bases and 3 bases, in that order; junction bases with no gene match: 10. Looked up from germline, CDR1 is DFQATT and CDR2 is SNEGSKA (reference sequence). CDR3 region: CSAEGAGGGTDTQYF. Written as DNA, the CDR3 is TGCAGTGCCGAGGGAGCGGGAGGAGGTACAGATACGCAGTATTTT.

This clonotype has just a few counts. V usage is TRBV7-3 and J usage is TRBJ1-2, with D maybe TRBD1 (5 bases). There are 13 residues in the CDR3. V lost 5 bases, J lost 6 bases, and 13 bases lay in between. Germline CDR1 and CDR2: SGHTA and FQGTGA. The CDR3 here is CASSPRDGNGYTF. Written as DNA, the CDR3 is TGTGCCAGCAGCCCCCGGGACGGGAATGGCTACACCTTC.

V and J are TRBV24-1 and TRBJ2-5; D not certain. V lost 4 bases to trimming and J lost 5 bases, with 16 bases between them. The germline V gene has CDR1 KGHDR and CDR2 SFDVKD. CDR3 size: 15 residues. CDR3 in DNA: TGTGCCACCAGTGAATACGGACCGGTGGGGGAGACCCAGTACTTC. This translates into CATSEYGPVGETQYF.

V usage is TRBV10-3 and J usage is TRBJ1-5, with 7 bases lining up with TRBD1. The CDR3 totals 16 residues. J lost 1 base, V lost 7 bases, and 10 bases had no gene match. The germline V gene has CDR1 ENHRY and CDR2 SYGVKD. CDR3: CAIKDKWGQSNQPQHF. The DNA of the CDR3 is TGTGCCATCAAAGACAAGTGGGGACAGAGCAATCAGCCCCAGCATTTT.

The chain couples TRBV5-4 to TRBJ2-6, with unresolved D. V lost 0 bases to trimming and J lost 2 bases, with 6 bases between them. In germline, CDR1 is SGHNT, CDR2 YYREEE (reference sequence). This CDR3 is built from 15 residues. CDR3 protein: CASSLDGAGANVLTF. As DNA, the CDR3 is TGTGCCAGCAGCTTGGATGGGGCTGGGGCCAACGTCCTGACTTTC.

This clonotype has just a few counts. The chain couples TRBV20-1 to TRBJ2-5, with TRBD2 matching over 12 bases. The junction had 6 bases not matched to a gene; V was cut back by 3 bases and J by 4 bases. Germline CDR1 DFQATT, CDR2 SNEGSKA (reference sequence). The CDR3 is 15 amino acids. The DNA of the CDR3 is TGCAGTGCTAGTAGTCCGGGACTAGCGGGAGAGACCCAGTACTTC. This gives the protein CSASSPGLAGETQYF.